The TCR beta chain described here comes from a study of graft-versus-host responses after intestinal transplantation. Overall study context: Each transplant was multivisceral, liver-intestinal, or isolated intestinal. Recipients uniformly received anti-thymocyte globulin induction, followed by tacrolimus and steroids for roughly three years. Findings of the study overall: Those patients showing graft-donor T cell macrochimerism displayed high graft-versus-host to host-versus-graft clonal ratios in allografts. GvH clone levels peaked in circulation, and this peak was associated with early post-transplant HvG declines.

Clones were read by immunoSEQ multiplex PCR, and TCRdb kept only the in-frame ones, dropping some. The sample records about 120,000 clones, 95% being singletons. Remarks on this clone: Its antigen remains unidentified.

The V gene lost 7 bases and the J gene lost 0 bases, with 14 bases spanning the gap. Germline CDR1 SGDLS, CDR2 YYNGEE. The CDR3 is 15 residues long. The chain joins TRBV9 to TRBJ1-3; possible D gene TRBD1, 5 bases. This sequence originates from a human donor who received an intestinal transplant. The sequences come from unstimulated CD8+ T cells sorted from spleen or lymph node cells, collected before intestinal transplant. This chain's CDR3 is CASGGGAVSGNTIYF. DNA for the CDR3: TGTGCCAGCGGGGGAGGGGCAGTCTCTGGAAACACCATATATTTT.